The table lists the clone carrying this TCR beta chain with a few counts. The source of the sample is a study of blood T cell repertoires in COVID-19. As for the study in general: PBMCs, B-cell-depleted T cells, or T cells provided the cDNA or gDNA that made up the material.

As handled by the study authors: Cell counts per sample came from amplifying reference gene primers. Using immunoSEQ multiplex PCR, the repertoire was profiled, and TCRdb retains in-frame clones only, with some absent. Clone size and the V and J calls come from that table; the DNA yielded D and trimming. The table has fewer than 600,000 clones, roughly 87% seen once. The CDR3 consists of 13 residues. The V end lost 5 bases, the J end lost 3 bases, and 12 bases lay between the germline ends. Germline CDR1 SGHDT, CDR2 YYEEEE. Followed longitudinally, the Seattle patients had been enrolled during active infection.

This sequence originates from a man aged 18 to 30 with COVID-19, enrolled during active disease. The chain couples TRBV5-6 to TRBJ2-7, with D maybe TRBD1 (6 bases). Sequencing input: peripheral blood. For the CDR3, the DNA is TGTGCCAGCAGGCACCAACAGGGCTACGAGCAGTACTTC. It translates to CASRHQQGYEQYF.